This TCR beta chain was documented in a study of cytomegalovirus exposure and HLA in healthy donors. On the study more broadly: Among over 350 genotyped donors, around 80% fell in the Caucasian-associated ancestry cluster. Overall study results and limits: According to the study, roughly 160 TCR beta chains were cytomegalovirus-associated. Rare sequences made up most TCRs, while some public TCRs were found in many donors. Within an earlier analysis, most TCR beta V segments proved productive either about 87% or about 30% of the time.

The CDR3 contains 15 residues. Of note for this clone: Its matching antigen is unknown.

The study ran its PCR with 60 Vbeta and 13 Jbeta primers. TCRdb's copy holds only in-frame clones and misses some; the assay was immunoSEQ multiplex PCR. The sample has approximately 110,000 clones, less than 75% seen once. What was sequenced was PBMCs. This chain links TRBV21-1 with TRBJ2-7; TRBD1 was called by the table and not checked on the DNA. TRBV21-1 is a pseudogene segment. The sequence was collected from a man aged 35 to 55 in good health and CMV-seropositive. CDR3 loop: CARRGPQYRSYEQYV. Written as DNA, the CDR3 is TGTGCCCGGAGGGGGCCTCAATACCGCTCCTACGAGCAGTACGTC.